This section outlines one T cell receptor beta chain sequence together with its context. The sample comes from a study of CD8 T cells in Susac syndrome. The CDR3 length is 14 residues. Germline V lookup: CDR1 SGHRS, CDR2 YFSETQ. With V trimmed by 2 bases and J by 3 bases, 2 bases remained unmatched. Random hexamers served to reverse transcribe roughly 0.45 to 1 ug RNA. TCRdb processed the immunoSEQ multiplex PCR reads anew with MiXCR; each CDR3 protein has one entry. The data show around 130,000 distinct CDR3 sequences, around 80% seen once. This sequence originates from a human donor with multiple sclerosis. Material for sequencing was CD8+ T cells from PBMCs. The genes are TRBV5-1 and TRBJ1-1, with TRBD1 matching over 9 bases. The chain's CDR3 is CASSFRQGDTEAFF. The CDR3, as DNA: TGCGCCAGCAGCTTCCGACAGGGGGACACTGAAGCTTTCTTT.